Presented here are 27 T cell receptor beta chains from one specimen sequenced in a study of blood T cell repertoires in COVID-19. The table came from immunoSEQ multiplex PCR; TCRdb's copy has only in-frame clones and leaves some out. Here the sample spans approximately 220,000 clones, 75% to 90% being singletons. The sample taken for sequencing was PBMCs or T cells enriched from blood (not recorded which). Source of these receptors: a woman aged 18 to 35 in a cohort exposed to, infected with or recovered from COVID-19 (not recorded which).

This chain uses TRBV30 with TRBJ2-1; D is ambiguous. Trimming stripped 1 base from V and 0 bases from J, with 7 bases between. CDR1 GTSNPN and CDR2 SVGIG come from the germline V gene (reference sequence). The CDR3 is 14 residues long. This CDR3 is CAWSDLSSYNEQFF. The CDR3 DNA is TGTGCCTGGAGTGACTTGAGCTCCTACAATGAGCAGTTCTTC.

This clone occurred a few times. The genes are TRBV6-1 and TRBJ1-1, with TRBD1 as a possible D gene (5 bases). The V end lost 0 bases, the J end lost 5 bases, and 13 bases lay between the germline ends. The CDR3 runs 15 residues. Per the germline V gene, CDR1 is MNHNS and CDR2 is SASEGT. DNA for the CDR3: TGTGCCAGCAGTGAAGCCGGAGGGGTGCGTACTGAAGCTTTCTTT. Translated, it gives CASSEAGGVRTEAFF.

As DNA, the CDR3 is TGTGCCACCAGCAACCGGGTAGCGAGTCAGCCCCAGCATTTT. It translates to CATSNRVASQPQHF. The chain employs TRBV15 and TRBJ1-5; D not resolved. Trimming cost V 4 bases and J 6 bases, with 13 bases left between them. Per the germline V gene, CDR1 is LNHNV and CDR2 is YYDKDF (reference sequence). The CDR3 totals 14 residues.

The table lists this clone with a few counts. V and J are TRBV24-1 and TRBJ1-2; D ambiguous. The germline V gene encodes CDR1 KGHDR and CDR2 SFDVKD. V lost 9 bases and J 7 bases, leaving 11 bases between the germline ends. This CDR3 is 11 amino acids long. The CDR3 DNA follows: TGTGCCACCGGGGAGGGTAGTGGCTACACCTTC. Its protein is CATGEGSGYTF.

The CDR3 sequence: CASSRGSGLTATSTDTQYF. CDR3 DNA: TGCGCCAGCAGCCGAGGTAGCGGGCTTACCGCTACTAGCACAGATACGCAGTATTTT. V and J are TRBV4-1 and TRBJ2-3; 7 bases align to TRBD2. CDR3 length: 19 residues. The ends lost 4 bases at V and 0 bases at J; junction bases unmatched: 16. Looked up from germline, CDR1 is MGHRA and CDR2 is YSYEKL.

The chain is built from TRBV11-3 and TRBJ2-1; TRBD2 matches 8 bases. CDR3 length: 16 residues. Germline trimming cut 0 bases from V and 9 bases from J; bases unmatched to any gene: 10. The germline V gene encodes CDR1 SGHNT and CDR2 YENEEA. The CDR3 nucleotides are TGTGCCAGCAGCTTAGATAATTGGGGCCGGGAGGGTGAGCAGTTCTTC. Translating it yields CASSLDNWGREGEQFF.

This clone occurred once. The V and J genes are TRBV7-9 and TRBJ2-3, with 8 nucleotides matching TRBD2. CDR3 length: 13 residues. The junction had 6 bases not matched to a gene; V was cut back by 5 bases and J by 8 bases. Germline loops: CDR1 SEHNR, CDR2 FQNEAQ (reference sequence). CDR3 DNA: TGTGCCAGCAGCCCGGTAAGCGGGAGTACGCAGTATTTT. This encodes CASSPVSGSTQYF.

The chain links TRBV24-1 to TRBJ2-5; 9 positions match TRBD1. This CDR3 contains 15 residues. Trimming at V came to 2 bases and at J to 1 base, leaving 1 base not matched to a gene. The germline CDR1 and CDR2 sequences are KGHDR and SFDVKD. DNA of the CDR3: TGTGCCACCAGTGATTGGGGACAGGGCCAAGAGACCCAGTACTTC. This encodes CATSDWGQGQETQYF.

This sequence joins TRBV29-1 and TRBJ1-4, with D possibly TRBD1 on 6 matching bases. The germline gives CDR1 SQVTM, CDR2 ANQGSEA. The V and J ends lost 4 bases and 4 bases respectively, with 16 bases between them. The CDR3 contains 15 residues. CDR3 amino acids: CSVVQGSRVNEKLFF. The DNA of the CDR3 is TGCAGCGTTGTGCAGGGGTCGAGGGTTAATGAAAAACTGTTTTTT.

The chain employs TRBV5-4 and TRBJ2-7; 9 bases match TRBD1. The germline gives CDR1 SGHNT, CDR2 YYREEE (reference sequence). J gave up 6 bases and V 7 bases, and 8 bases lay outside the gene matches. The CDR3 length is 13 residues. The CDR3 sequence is CASAWDREGEQYF. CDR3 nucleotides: TGTGCCAGCGCCTGGGACAGGGAAGGCGAGCAGTACTTC.

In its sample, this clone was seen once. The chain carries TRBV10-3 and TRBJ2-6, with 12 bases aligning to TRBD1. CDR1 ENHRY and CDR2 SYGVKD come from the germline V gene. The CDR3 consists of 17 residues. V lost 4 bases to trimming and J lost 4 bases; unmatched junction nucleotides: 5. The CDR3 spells CAISGGQGAQGANVLTF. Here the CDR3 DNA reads TGTGCCATCAGTGGGGGACAGGGGGCGCAAGGGGCCAACGTCCTGACTTTC.

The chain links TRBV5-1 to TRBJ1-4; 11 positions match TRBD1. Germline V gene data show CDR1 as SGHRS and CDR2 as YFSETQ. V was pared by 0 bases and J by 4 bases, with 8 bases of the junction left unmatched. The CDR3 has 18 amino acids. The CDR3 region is CASSLVPGQGVDNEKLFF. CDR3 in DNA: TGCGCCAGCAGCTTGGTCCCGGGACAGGGGGTCGATAATGAAAAACTGTTTTTT. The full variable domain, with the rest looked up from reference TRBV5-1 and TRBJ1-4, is KAGVTQTPRYLIKTRGQQVTLSCSPISGHRSVSWYQQTPGQGLQFLFEYFSETQRNKGNFPGRFSGRQFSNSRSEMNVSTLELGDSALYLCASSLVPGQGVDNEKLFFGSGTQLSVL.

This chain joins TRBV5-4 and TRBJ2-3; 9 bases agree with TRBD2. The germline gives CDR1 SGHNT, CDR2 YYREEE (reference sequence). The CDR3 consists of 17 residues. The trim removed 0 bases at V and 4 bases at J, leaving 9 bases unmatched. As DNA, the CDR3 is TGTGCCAGCAGCTTGGCCTCTGGCGGGGGGGCGGCAGATACGCAGTATTTT. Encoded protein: CASSLASGGGAADTQYF.

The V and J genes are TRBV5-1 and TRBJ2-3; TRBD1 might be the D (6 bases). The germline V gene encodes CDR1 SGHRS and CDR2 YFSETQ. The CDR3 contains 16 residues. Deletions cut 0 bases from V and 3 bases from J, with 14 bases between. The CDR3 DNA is TGCGCCAGCAGCTTGGCCGTGACAGGCGTGACAGATACGCAGTATTTT. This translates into CASSLAVTGVTDTQYF.

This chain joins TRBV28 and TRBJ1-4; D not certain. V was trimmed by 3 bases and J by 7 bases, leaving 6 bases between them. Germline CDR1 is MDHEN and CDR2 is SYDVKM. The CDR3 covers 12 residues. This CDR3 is CASSLRSEKLFF. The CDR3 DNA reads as TGTGCCAGCAGTTTGAGGAGTGAAAAACTGTTTTTT. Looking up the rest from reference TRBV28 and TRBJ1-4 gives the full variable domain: DVKVTQSSRYLVKRTGEKVFLECVQDMDHENMFWYRQDPGLGLRLIYFSYDVKMKEKGDIPEGYSVSREKKERFSLILESASTNQTSMYLCASSLRSEKLFFGSGTQLSVL.

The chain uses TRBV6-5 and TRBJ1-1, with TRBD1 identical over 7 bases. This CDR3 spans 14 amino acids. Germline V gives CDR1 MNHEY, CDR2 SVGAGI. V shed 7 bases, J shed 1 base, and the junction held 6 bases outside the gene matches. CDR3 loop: CASTPQGGNTEAFF. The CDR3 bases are TGTGCCAGCACCCCGCAGGGGGGGAACACTGAAGCTTTCTTT.

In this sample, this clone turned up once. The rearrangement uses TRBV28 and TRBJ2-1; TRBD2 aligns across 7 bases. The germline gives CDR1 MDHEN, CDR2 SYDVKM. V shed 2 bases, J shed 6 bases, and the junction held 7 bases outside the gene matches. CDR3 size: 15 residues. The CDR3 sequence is CASSLISWGGNEQFF. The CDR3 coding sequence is TGTGCCAGCAGTTTAATCAGCTGGGGGGGCAATGAGCAGTTCTTC.

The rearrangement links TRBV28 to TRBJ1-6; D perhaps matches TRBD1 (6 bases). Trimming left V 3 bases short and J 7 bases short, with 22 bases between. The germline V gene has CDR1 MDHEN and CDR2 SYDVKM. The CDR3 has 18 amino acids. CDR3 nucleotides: TGTGCCAGCAGTTTGTGGGGGCGGGGGGATCCGGGGAATTCACCCCTCCACTTT. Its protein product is CASSLWGRGDPGNSPLHF. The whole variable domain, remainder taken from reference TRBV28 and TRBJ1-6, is DVKVTQSSRYLVKRTGEKVFLECVQDMDHENMFWYRQDPGLGLRLIYFSYDVKMKEKGDIPEGYSVSREKKERFSLILESASTNQTSMYLCASSLWGRGDPGNSPLHFGNGTRLTVT.

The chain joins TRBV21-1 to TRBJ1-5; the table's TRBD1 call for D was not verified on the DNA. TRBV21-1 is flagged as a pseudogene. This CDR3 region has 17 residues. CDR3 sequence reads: CASSKALLGTGLQPQHF. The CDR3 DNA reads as TGTGCCAGCAGCAAAGCACTGCTCGGGACAGGGCTTCAGCCCCAGCATTTT.

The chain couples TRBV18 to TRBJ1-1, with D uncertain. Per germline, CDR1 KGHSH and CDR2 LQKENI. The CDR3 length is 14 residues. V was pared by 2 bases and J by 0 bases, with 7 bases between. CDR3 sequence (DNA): TGTGCCAGCTCACCAGCGGCTATGAACACTGAAGCTTTCTTT. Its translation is CASSPAAMNTEAFF. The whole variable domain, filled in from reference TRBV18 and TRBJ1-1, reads NAGVMQNPRHLVRRRGQEARLRCSPMKGHSHVYWYRQLPEEGLKFMVYLQKENIIDESGMPKERFSAEFPKEGPSILRIQQVVRGDSAAYFCASSPAAMNTEAFFGQGTRLTVV.

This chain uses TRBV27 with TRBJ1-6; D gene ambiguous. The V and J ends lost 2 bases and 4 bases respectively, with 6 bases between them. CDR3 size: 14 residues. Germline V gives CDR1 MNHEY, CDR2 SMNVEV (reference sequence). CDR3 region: CASSLHGYNSPLHF. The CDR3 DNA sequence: TGTGCCAGCAGTTTACACGGGTATAATTCACCCCTCCACTTT.

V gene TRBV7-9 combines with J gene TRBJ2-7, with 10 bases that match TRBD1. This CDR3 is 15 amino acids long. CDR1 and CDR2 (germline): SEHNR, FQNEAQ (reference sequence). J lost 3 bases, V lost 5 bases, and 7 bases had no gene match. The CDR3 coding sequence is TGTGCCAGCAGCAACTCCGGGACAGGGGACTACGAGCAGTACTTC. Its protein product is CASSNSGTGDYEQYF. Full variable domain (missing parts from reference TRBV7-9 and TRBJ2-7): DTGVSQNPRHKITKRGQNVTFRCDPISEHNRLYWYRQTLGQGPEFLTYFQNEAQLEKSRLLSDRFSAERPKGSFSTLEIQRTEQGDSAMYLCASSNSGTGDYEQYFGPGTRLTVT.

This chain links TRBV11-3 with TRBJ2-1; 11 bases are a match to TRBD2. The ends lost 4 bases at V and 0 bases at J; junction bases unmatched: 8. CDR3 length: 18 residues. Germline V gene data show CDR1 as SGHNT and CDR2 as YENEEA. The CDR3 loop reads CASSSGLAGMSSYNEQFF. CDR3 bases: TGTGCCAGCAGCTCAGGACTAGCGGGTATGTCCTCCTACAATGAGCAGTTCTTC.

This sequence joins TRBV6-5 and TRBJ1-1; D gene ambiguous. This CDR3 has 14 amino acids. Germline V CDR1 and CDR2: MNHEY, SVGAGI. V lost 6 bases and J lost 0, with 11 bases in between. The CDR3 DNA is TGTGCCAGCAGCAAACATGACATGAACACTGAAGCTTTCTTT. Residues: CASSKHDMNTEAFF.

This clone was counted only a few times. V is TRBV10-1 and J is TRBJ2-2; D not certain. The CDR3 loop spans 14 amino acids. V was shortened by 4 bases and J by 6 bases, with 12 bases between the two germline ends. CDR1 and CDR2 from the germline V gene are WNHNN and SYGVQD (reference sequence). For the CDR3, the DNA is TGCGCCAGCAGTGGTGTCAAGAGCCCCGGGGAGCTGTTTTTT. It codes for CASSGVKSPGELFF.

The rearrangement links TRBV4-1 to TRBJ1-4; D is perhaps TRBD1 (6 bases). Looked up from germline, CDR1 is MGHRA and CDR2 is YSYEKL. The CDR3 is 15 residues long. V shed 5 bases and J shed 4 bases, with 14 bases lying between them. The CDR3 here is CASSSRQDVNEKLFF. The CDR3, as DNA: TGCGCCAGCAGCTCCCGACAGGACGTTAATGAAAAACTGTTTTTT.

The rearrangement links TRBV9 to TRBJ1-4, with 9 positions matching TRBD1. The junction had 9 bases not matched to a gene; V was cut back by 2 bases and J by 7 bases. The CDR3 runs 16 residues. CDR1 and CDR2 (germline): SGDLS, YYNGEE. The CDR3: CASSVGAGQGSEKLFF. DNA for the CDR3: TGTGCCAGCAGCGTCGGGGCGGGACAGGGATCTGAAAAACTGTTTTTT. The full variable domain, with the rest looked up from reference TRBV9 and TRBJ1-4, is DSGVTQTPKHLITATGQRVTLRCSPRSGDLSVYWYQQSLDQGLQFLIQYYNGEERAKGNILERFSAQQFPDLHSELNLSSLELGDSALYFCASSVGAGQGSEKLFFGSGTQLSVL.